This T cell receptor beta chain was found in a study of regulatory T cells in long-lasting Graves disease. The time point is: newly diagnosed GD, antithyroid drugs for less than 3 months. From PBMCs, RNA was extracted and then used to make the TCR library. Many counts were recorded for this clonotype. Sequencing libraries for TCR beta were prepared with iRepertoire HTBI primers and Arm-PCR of CDR3 regions. Each CDR3 protein gets one entry after TCRdb re-called the multiplex PCR reads with MiXCR. The sample has some 450,000 distinct CDR3 sequences; over 15% are singletons. V lost 3 bases and J lost 8; bases outside the gene matches: 5. From germline, CDR1 is MDHEN and CDR2 SYDVKM. This CDR3 comprises 14 residues. These data were also filed under a second study, of T cells in Graves' hyperthyroidism and ophthalmopathy. That study reports: Carried out on the TCR CDR3, a first-round RT-PCR used the HTBI primer set.

V usage is TRBV28 and J usage is TRBJ2-1; 9 bases match TRBD2. The TCR comes from a woman between 25 and 40 years old with Graves disease. Sequencing used peripheral blood mononuclear cells (PBMCs), obtained at new diagnosis, from a patient treated with antithyroid drugs. The CDR3 DNA reads TGTGCCAGCAGTTTGCGGGAGGGAACCCATGAGCAGTTCTTC. Protein sequence: CASSLREGTHEQFF.